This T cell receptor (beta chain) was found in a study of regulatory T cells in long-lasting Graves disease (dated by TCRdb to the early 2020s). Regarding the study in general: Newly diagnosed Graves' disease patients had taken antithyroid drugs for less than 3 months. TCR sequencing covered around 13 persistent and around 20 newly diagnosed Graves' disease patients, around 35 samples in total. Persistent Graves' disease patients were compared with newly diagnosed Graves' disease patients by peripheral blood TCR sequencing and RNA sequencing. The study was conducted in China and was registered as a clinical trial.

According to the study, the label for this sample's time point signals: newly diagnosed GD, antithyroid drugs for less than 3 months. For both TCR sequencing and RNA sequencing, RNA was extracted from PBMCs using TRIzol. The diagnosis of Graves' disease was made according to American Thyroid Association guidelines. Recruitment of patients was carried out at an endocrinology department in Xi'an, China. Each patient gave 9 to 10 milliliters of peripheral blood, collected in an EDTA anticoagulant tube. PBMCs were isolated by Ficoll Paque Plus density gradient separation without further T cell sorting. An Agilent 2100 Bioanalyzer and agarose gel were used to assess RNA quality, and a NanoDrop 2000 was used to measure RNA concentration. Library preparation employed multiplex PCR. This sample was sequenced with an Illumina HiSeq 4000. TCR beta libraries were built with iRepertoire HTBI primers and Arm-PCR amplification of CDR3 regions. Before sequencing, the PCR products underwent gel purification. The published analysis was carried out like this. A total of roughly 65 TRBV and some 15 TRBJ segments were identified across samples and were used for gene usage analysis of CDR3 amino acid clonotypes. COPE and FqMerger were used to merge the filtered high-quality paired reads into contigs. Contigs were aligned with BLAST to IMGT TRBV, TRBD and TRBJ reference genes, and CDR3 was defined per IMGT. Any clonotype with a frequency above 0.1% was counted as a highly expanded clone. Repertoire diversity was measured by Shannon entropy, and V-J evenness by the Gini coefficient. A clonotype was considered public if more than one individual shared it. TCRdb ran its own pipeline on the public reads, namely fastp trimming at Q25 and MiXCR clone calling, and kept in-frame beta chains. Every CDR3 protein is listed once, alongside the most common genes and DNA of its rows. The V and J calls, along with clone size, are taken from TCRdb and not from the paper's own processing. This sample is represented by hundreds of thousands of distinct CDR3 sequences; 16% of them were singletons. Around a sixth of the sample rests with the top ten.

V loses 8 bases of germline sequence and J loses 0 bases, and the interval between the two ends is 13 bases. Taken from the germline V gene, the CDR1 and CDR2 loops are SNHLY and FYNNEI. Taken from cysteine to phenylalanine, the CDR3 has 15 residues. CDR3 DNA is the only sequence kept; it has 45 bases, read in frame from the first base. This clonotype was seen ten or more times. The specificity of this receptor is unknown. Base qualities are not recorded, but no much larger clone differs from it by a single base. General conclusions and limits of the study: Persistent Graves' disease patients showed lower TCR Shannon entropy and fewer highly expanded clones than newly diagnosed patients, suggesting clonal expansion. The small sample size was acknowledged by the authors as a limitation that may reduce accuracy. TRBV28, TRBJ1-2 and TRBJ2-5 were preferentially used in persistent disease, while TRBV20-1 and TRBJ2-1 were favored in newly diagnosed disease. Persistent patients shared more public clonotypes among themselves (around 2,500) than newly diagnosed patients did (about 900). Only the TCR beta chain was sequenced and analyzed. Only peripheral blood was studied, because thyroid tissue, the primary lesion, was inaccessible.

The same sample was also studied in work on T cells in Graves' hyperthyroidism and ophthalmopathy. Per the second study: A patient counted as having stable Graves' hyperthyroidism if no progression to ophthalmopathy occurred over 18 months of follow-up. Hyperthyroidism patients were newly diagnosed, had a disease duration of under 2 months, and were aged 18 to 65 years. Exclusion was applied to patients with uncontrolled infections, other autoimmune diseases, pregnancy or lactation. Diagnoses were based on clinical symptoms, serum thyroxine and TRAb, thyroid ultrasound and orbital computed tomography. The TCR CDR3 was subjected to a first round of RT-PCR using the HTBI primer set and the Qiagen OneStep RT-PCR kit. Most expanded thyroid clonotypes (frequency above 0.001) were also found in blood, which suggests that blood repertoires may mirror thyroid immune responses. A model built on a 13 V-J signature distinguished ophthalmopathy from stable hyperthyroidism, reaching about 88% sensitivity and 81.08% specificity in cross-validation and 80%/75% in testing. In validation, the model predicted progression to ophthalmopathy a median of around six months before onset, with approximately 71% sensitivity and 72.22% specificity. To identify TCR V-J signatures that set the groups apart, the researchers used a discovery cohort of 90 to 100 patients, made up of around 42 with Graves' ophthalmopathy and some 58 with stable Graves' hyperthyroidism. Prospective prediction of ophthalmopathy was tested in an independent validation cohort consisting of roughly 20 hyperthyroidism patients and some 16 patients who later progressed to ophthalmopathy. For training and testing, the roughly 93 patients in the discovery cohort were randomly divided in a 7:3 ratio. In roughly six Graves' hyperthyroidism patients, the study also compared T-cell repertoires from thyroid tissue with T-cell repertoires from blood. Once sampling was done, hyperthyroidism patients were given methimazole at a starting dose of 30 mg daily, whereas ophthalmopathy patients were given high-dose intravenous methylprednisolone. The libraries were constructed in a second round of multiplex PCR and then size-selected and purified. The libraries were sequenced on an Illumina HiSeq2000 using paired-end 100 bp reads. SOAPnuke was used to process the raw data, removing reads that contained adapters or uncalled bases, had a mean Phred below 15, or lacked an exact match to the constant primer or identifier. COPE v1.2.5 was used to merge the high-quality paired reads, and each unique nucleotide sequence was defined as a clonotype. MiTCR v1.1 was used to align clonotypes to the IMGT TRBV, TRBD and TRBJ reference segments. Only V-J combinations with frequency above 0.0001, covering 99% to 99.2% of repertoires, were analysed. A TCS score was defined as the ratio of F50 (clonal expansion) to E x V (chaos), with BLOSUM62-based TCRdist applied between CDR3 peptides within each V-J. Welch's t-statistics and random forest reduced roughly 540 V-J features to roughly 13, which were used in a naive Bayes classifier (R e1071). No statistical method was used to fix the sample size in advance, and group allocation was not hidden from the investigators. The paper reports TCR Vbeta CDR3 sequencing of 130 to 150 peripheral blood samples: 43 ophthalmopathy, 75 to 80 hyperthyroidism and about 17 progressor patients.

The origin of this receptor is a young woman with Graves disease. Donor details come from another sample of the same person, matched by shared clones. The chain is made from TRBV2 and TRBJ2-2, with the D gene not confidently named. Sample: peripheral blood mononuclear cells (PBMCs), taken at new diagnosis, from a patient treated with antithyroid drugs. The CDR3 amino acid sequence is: CASGYRAPNTGELFF. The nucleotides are TGTGCCAGCGGATATCGGGCGCCGAACACCGGGGAGCTGTTTTTT.